Each of the 4 T cell receptor beta chains below was sequenced from the same sample in a study of CD8+CD57+ T cells in acquired aplastic anemia. It was genomic DNA that served as the template for profiling TCR beta VDJ and CDR3. TCRdb called the reads again in MiXCR, with one record for every CDR3 protein. Here the sample spans a few hundred thousand distinct CDR3 sequences, 50% to 70% being singletons. Sequenced input: sorted CD4+, CD8+, or CD8+CD57+ T cells (not recorded which) from PBMCs. These receptors all stem from a human donor with severe aplastic anemia or a healthy control (not recorded which).

The chain combines TRBV20-1 with TRBJ1-1; TRBD1 agrees at 7 bases. Germline V lookup: CDR1 DFQATT, CDR2 SNEGSKA (reference sequence). V lost 3 bases to trimming and J lost 7 bases; unmatched junction nucleotides: 14. The CDR3 consists of 15 residues. The CDR3 sequence: CSARVNGQARGEAFF. The CDR3 DNA is TGCAGTGCTAGGGTTAATGGACAGGCACGAGGTGAAGCTTTCTTT.

The DNA of the CDR3 is TGTGCCAGCAGCTTGGTCAGGGCGGCTGGTTCACCCCTCCACTTT. It codes for CASSLVRAAGSPLHF. V gene TRBV5-5 combines with J gene TRBJ1-6; the D gene is possibly TRBD1 (5 bases). The CDR3 has 15 amino acids. CDR1 is SGHKS and CDR2 is YYEKEE in the germline V gene (reference sequence). Trimming cost V 0 bases and J 9 bases, with 13 bases left between them.

The chain links TRBV24-1 to TRBJ1-1; D unclear. Deletions cut 2 bases from V and 3 bases from J, with 18 bases between. The CDR3 contains 17 residues. Germline V gene lookup returns CDR1 KGHDR and CDR2 SFDVKD. As DNA, the CDR3 is TGTGCCACCAGTGATTCGACTGGATTAAAAAGGGACACTGAAGCTTTCTTT. Translation: CATSDSTGLKRDTEAFF.

This chain uses TRBV15 with TRBJ2-4; tentatively, D is TRBD1 (6 bases). The V gene lost 1 base and the J gene lost 2 bases, with 9 bases spanning the gap. Per germline, CDR1 LNHNV and CDR2 YYDKDF (reference sequence). The CDR3 extends over 15 amino acids. CDR3: CATSRVGTTKNIQYF. CDR3 DNA: TGTGCCACCAGCAGAGTCGGGACAACCAAAAACATTCAGTACTTC. Variable domain in full (rest from reference TRBV15 and TRBJ2-4): DAMVIQNPRYQVTQFGKPVTLSCSQTLNHNVMYWYQQKSSQAPKLLFHYYDKDFNNEADTPDNFQSRRPNTSFCFLDIRSPGLGDTAMYLCATSRVGTTKNIQYFGAGTRLSVL.